A single T cell receptor beta chain is shown here with its context. No antigen is known for it. This record comes from a study of T cells after yellow fever vaccination. Study-level information: Any fraction with a low cell number was prepared using SMART-Seq v4 Ultra Low Input. The study's findings and limits: Although most clonotypes did not, a small share appeared in both CD4 and CD8 compartments. Once the booster was given, most primary-vaccination clones reappeared, at approximately 97% for CD4 and 88% for CD8. Abundant clonotypes (contaminants from the bulk population) could be present in FACS-sorted repertoires.

TCRdb recomputed calls from the 5' RACE reads with MiXCR, one row per CDR3 protein. This repertoire shows about 360,000 distinct CDR3 sequences, under 7.5% found once; its top ten account for 15%. The V and J ends lost 10 bases and 0 bases, in that order; junction bases with no gene match: 15. CDR3 length: 18 residues. The chain carries TRBV12-3 or TRBV12-4 and TRBJ2-6; 7 bases are a match to TRBD1. The receptor was isolated from a man aged 30 to 39 who received the YFV17D yellow fever vaccine. The material was PBMCs, obtained 5 days after the yellow fever booster vaccination. The CDR3 loop is CAICKQGIASSGANVLTF. The CDR3 nucleotides read TGTGCCATCTGTAAACAGGGGATCGCCTCCTCTGGGGCCAACGTCCTGACTTTC.